The entry that follows covers one T cell receptor (beta chain) sequence. Its antigen is undetermined. 13 Jbeta primers and 60 Vbeta primers were used for the PCR. Only in-frame clones appear in the TCRdb table, and some are missing; sequencing was by immunoSEQ multiplex PCR. The sample contains 85,000 to 110,000 clones, 79% of which appear only once. The data stem from a study of cytomegalovirus exposure and HLA in healthy donors. Whole-study results and caveats: Presence/absence analyses supposed approximately even sequencing depth among donors. The study labeled 170 or so TCR beta chains cytomegalovirus-associated.

This CDR3 comprises 11 residues. V dropped 1 base and J dropped 3 bases, with 2 bases sitting between them. Germline CDR1 GTSNPN, CDR2 SVGIG (reference sequence). What was sequenced was PBMCs. The V and J genes are TRBV30 and TRBJ2-3; D is unclear. The TCR was taken from a man aged 50 to 59 in good health and CMV-seropositive. In DNA form, the CDR3 reads TGTGCCTGGAGTGCTACAGATACGCAGTATTTT. Translating it yields CAWSATDTQYF.